This T cell receptor beta chain is from a study of T cell responses to AZD1222 COVID-19 vaccine. General study points: Only a handful of AZD1222 recipients, several in all, had baseline seropositivity. After two AZD1222 doses, spike-specific TCR breadth and depth rose versus day 0.

Germline CDR1 is MNHEY and CDR2 is SMNVEV (reference sequence). This CDR3 spans 15 amino acids. J was trimmed by 0 bases and V by 6 bases; bases with no gene match: 7. To note about this clone: The antigen remains undetermined.

Sequenced by immunoSEQ multiplex PCR; TCRdb stores in-frame clones only, minus some. The repertoire holds some 120,000 clones, with roughly 89% as singletons. V and J are TRBV27 and TRBJ2-7; TRBD2 matches 8 bases. The sequencing used peripheral blood, collected on day 0 of AZD1222 vaccination. The sequence was collected from an adult in good health. CDR3 sequence: CASSTSGKSSYEQYF. CDR3 coding DNA: TGTGCCAGCAGCACTAGCGGAAAAAGCTCCTACGAGCAGTACTTC.